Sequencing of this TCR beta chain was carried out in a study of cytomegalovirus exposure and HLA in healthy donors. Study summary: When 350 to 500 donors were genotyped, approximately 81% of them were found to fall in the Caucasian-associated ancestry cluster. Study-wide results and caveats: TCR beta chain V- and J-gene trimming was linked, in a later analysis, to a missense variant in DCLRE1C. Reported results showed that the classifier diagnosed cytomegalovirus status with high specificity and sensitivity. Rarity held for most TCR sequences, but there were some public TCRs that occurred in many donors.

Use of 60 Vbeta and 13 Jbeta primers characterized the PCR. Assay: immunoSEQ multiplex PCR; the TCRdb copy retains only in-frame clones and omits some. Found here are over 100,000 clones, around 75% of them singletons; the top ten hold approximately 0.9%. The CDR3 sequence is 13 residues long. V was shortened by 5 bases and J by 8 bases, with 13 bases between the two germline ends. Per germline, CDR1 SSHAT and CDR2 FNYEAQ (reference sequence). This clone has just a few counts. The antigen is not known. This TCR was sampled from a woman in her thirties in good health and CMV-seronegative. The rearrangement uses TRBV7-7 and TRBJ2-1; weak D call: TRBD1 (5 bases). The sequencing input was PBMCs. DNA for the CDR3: TGTGCCAGCAGCCCCAGGGAAGGGGATGAGCAGTTCTTC. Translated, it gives CASSPREGDEQFF. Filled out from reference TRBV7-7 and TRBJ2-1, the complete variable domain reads GAGVSQSPRYKVTKRGQDVTLRCDPISSHATLYWYQQALGQGPEFLTYFNYEAQPDKSGLPSDRFSAERPEGSISTLTIQRTEQRDSAMYRCASSPREGDEQFFGPGTRLTVL.